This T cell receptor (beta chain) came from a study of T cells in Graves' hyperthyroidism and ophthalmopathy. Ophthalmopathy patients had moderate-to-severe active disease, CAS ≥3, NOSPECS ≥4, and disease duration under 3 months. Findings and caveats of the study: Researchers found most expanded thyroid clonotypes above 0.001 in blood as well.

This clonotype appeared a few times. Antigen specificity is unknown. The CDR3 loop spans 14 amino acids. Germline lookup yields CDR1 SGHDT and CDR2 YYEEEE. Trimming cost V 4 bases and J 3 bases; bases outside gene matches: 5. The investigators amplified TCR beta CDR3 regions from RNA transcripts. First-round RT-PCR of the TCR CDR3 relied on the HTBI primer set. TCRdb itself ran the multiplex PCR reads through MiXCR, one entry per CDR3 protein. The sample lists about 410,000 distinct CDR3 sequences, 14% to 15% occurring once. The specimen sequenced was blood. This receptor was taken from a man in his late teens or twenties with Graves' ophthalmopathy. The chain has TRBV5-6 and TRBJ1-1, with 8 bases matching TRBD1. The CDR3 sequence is CASSGDRGHTEAFF. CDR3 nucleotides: TGTGCCAGCAGCGGTGACAGGGGCCACACTGAAGCTTTCTTT.